The next 5 T cell receptor beta chains were all read from a single sample in a study of blood T cell repertoires in COVID-19. Clones were read by immunoSEQ multiplex PCR, and TCRdb kept only the in-frame ones, dropping some. The profile covers around 100,000 clones, with more than 75% appearing a single time and approximately 1.5% taken by the ten largest. The material sequenced was peripheral blood. Every receptor here comes from a man aged 40-49 years with acute or convalescent COVID-19.

The chain employs TRBV7-2 and TRBJ2-7; D uncertain. Germline V lookup: CDR1 SGHTA, CDR2 FQGNSA. V was shortened by 2 bases and J by 2 bases, with 4 bases between the two germline ends. The CDR3 is made up of 12 amino acids. For the CDR3, the DNA is TGTGCCAGCAGCTTACGGGCCTACGAGCAGTACTTC. It encodes CASSLRAYEQYF. Full variable domain (outside the CDR3, taken from reference TRBV7-2 and TRBJ2-7): GAGVSQSPSNKVTEKGKDVELRCDPISGHTALYWYRQSLGQGLEFLIYFQGNSAPDKSGLPSDRFSAERTGGSVSTLTIQRTQQEDSAVYLCASSLRAYEQYFGPGTRLTVT.

V gene TRBV11-2 combines with J gene TRBJ1-2; D call uncertain. The germline V gene has CDR1 SGHAT and CDR2 FQNNGV. The ends were cut back, 1 base at V and 7 bases at J, with 7 bases in the middle. The CDR3 runs 12 residues. CDR3 bases: TGTGCCAGCAGCTTAGGGGCGGGTGGCTACACCTTC. It yields the protein CASSLGAGGYTF.

The chain couples TRBV5-6 to TRBJ2-3, with D tentatively TRBD2 (6 bases). Trimming removed 3 bases at V and 1 base at J, with 9 bases between. Per germline, CDR1 SGHDT and CDR2 YYEEEE. The CDR3 length is 14 residues. The CDR3, as DNA: TGTGCCAGCAGCTGGAGGGACGGCACAGATACGCAGTATTTT. This translates into CASSWRDGTDTQYF.

This chain connects TRBV6-4 to TRBJ2-1; the D is unclear. CDR1 and CDR2 from the germline V gene are MRHNA and SNTAGT. Deletions cut 2 bases from V and 7 bases from J, with 9 bases between. CDR3 length equals 13 residues. CDR3 sequence: CASSDTPGNEQFF. DNA of the CDR3: TGTGCCAGCAGTGACACCCCCGGGAATGAGCAGTTCTTC.

This rearrangement joins TRBV7-8 to TRBJ2-3, with 11 bases fitting TRBD2. The J segment lost 1 base and the V segment lost 2 bases, leaving 8 bases of the junction unmatched. Germline V gene data show CDR1 as SGHVS and CDR2 as FQNEAQ. This CDR3 is built from 18 residues. The CDR3 nucleotides read TGTGCCAGCAGCTTATCCCTAGCGGGGGGTGGGGGCACAGATACGCAGTATTTT. It codes for CASSLSLAGGGGTDTQYF. The entire variable domain, with the rest obtained from reference TRBV7-8 and TRBJ2-3, is as follows: GAGVSQSPRYKVAKRGQDVALRCDPISGHVSLFWYQQALGQGPEFLTYFQNEAQLDKSGLPSDRFFAERPEGSVSTLKIQRTQQEDSAVYLCASSLSLAGGGGTDTQYFGPGTRLTVL.